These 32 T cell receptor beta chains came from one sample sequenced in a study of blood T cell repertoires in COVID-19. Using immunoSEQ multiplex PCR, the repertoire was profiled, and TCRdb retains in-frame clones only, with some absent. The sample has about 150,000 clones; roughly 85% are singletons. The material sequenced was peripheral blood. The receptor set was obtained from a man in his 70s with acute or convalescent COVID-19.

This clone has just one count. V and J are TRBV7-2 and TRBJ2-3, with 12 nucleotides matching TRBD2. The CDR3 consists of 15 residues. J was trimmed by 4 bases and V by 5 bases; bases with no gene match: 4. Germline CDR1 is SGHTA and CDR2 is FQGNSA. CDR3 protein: CASSKTSGRSDTQYF. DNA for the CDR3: TGTGCCAGCAGCAAGACTAGCGGGAGATCAGATACGCAGTATTTT.

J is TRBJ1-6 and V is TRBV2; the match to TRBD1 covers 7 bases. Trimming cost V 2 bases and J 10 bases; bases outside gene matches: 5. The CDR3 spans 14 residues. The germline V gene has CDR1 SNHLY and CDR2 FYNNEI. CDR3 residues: CASSELQGDSPLHF. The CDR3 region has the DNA TGTGCCAGCAGTGAACTGCAGGGGGACTCACCCCTCCACTTT.

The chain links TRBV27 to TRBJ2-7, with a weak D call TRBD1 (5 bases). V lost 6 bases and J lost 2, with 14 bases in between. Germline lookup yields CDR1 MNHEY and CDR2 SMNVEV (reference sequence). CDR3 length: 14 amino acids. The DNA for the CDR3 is TGTGCCAGCAGCACCAGGGTACAGACCTACGAGCAGTACTTC. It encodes CASSTRVQTYEQYF.

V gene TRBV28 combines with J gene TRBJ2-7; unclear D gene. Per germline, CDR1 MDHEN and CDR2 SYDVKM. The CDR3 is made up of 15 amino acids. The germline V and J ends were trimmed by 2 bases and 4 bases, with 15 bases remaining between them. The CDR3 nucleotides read TGTGCCAGCAGTTTAGACTCCGCAATTCCTTACGAGCAGTACTTC. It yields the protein CASSLDSAIPYEQYF.

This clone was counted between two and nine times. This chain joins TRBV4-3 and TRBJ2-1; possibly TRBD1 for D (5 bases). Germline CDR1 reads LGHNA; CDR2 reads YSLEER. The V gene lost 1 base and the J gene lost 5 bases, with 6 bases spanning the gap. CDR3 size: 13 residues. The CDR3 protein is CASSQGRDNEQFF. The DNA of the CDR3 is TGCGCCAGCAGCCAAGGCAGGGACAATGAGCAGTTCTTC.

The CDR3 DNA reads as TGTGCCAGTAGTATAGATGGAGGCCCATGGTATGGCTACACCTTC. Its protein product is CASSIDGGPWYGYTF. The chain carries TRBV19 and TRBJ1-2; D is uncertain. V lost 0 bases, J lost 5 bases, and 13 bases lay in between. The CDR3 has 15 residues. Germline CDR1 reads LNHDA; CDR2 reads SQIVND (reference sequence). The variable domain in full, with the rest retrieved from reference TRBV19 and TRBJ1-2, is DGGITQSPKYLFRKEGQNVTLSCEQNLNHDAMYWYRQDPGQGLRLIYYSQIVNDFQKGDIAEGYSVSREKKESFPLTVTSAQKNPTAFYLCASSIDGGPWYGYTFGSGTRLTVV.

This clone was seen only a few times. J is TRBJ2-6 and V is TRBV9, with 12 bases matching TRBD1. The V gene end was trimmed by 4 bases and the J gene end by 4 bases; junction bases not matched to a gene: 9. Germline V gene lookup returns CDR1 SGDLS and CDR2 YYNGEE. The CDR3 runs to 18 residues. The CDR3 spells CASSYRDRGQVGANVLTF. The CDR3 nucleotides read TGTGCCAGCAGCTACCGGGACAGGGGGCAGGTAGGGGCCAACGTCCTGACTTTC.

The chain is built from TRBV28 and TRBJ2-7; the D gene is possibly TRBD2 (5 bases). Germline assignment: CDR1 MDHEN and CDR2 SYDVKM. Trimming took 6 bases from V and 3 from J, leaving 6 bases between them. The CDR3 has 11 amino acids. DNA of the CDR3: TGTGCCAGCAGCCGGGACTACGAGCAGTACTTC. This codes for CASSRDYEQYF.

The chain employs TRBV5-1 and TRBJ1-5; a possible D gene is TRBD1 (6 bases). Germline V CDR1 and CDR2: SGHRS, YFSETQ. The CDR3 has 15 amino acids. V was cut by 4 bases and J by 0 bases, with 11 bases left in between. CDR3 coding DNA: TGCGCCAGCAGCCCGGACAGCCATAGCAATCAGCCCCAGCATTTT. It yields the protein CASSPDSHSNQPQHF.

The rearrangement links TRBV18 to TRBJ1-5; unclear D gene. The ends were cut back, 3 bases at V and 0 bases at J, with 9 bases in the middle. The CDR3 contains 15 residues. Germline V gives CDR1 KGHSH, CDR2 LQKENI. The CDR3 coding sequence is TGTGCCAGCTCACCCGCGAGCAATAGCAATCAGCCCCAGCATTTT. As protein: CASSPASNSNQPQHF.

In DNA form, the CDR3 reads TGTGCCAGCTCACCCTGGGAGTTTAGGGATGGCTACACCTTC. Its protein product is CASSPWEFRDGYTF. The rearrangement uses TRBV18 and TRBJ1-2; D is uncertain. The CDR3 length is 14 residues. Looked up from germline, CDR1 is KGHSH and CDR2 is LQKENI. The ends were cut back, 3 bases at V and 6 bases at J, with 14 bases in the middle.

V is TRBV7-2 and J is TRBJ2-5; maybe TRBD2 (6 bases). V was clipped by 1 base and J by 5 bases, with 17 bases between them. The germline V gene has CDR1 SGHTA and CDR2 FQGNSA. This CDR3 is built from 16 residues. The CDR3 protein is CASSLDRPRGQETQYF. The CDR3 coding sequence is TGTGCCAGCAGCTTAGACCGTCCGCGGGGCCAGGAGACCCAGTACTTC.

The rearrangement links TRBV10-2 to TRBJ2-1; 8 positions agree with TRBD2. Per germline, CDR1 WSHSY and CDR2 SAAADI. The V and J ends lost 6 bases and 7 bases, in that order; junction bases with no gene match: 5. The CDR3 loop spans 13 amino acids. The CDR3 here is CASRTGGGNEQFF. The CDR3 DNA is TGCGCCAGCAGGACGGGAGGGGGAAATGAGCAGTTCTTC.

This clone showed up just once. CDR3 DNA sequence: TGTGCCAGCAGCCGGGTGGCGGCCAGCACAGATACGCAGTATTTT. This encodes CASSRVAASTDTQYF. The chain carries TRBV4-2 and TRBJ2-3; D is ambiguous. The germline gives CDR1 LGHNA, CDR2 YNFKEQ. V was clipped by 4 bases and J by 0 bases, with 11 bases between them. The CDR3 spans 15 residues.

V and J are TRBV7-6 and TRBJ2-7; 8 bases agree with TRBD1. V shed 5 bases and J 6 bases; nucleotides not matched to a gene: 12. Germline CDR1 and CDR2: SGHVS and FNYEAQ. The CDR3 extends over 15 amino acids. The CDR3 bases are TGTGCCAGCAGCCGTTCTCTGGACAGGGACCGCGAGCAGTACTTC. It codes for CASSRSLDRDREQYF.

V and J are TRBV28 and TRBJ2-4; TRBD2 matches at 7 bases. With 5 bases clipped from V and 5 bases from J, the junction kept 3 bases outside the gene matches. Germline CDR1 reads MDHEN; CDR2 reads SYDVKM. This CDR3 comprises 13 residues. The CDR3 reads CASSSGTQNIQYF. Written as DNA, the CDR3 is TGTGCCAGCAGTAGCGGGACCCAAAACATTCAGTACTTC.

The CDR3 region is CATSDIASGRNEQFF. The CDR3 DNA reads as TGTGCCACCAGTGATATCGCTAGCGGGAGAAATGAGCAGTTCTTC. The chain links TRBV24-1 to TRBJ2-1; TRBD2 matches 10 bases. Germline CDR1 and CDR2: KGHDR and SFDVKD. This CDR3 region has 15 residues. V lost 3 bases, J lost 7 bases, and 5 bases stayed unmatched.

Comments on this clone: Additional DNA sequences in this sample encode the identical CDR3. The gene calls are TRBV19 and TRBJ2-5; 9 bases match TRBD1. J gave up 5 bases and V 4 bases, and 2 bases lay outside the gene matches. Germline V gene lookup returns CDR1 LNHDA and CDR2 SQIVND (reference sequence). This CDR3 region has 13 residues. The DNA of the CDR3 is TGTGCCAGTAGTAAAGACAGGGGGGAGACCCAGTACTTC. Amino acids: CASSKDRGETQYF.

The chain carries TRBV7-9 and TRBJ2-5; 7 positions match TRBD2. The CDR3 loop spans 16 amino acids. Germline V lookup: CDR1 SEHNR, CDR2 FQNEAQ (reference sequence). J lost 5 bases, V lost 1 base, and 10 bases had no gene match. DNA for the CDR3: TGTGCCAGCAGCTTAGAGAGCGCCTTGCGGGGGGAGACCCAGTACTTC. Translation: CASSLESALRGETQYF.

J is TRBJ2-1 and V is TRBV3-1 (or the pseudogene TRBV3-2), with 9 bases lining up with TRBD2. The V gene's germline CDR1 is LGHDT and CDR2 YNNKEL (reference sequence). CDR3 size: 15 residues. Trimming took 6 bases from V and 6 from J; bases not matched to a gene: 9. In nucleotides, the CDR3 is TGTGCCAGCAGGCCTCTGGGCGGGAGGGCCAATGAGCAGTTCTTC. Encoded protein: CASRPLGGRANEQFF.

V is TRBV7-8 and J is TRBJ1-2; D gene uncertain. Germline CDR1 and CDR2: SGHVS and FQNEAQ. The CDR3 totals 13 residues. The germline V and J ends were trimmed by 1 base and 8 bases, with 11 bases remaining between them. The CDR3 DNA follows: TGTGCCAGCAGCTTAGATGTTTCGAGGGGCTACACCTTC. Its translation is CASSLDVSRGYTF. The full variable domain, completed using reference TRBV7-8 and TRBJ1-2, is GAGVSQSPRYKVAKRGQDVALRCDPISGHVSLFWYQQALGQGPEFLTYFQNEAQLDKSGLPSDRFFAERPEGSVSTLKIQRTQQEDSAVYLCASSLDVSRGYTFGSGTRLTVV.

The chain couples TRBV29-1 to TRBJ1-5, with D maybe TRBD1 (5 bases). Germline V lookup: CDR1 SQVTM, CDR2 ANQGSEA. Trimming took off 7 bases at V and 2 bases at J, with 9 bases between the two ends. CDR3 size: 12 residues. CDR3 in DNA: TGCAGCGCCGGGGGGGGCAATCAGCCCCAGCATTTT. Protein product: CSAGGGNQPQHF.

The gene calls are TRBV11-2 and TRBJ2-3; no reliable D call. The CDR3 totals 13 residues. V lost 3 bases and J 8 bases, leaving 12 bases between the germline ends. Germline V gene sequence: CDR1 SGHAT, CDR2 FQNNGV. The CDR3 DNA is TGTGCCAGCAGCTTTGGCGAGCGAGTTACGCAGTATTTT. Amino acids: CASSFGERVTQYF.

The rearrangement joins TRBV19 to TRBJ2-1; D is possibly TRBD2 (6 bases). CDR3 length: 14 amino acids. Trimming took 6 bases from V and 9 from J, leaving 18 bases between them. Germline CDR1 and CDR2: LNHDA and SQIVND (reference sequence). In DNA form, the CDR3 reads TGTGCCAGTAGACCCCCGGGACTCCCTAGTGAGCAGTTCTTC. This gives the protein CASRPPGLPSEQFF.

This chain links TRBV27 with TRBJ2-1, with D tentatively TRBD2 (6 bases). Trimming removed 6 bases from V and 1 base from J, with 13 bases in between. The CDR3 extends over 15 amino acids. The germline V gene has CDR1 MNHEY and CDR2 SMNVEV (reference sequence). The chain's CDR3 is CASRYQRASYNEQFF. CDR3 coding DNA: TGTGCCAGCAGGTACCAGCGGGCGTCCTACAATGAGCAGTTCTTC.

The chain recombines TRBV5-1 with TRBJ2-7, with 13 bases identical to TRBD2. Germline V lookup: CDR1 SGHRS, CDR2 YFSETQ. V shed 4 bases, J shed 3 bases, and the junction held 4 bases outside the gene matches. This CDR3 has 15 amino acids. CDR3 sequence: CASSPGLAGVYEQYF. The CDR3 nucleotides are TGCGCCAGCAGCCCCGGACTAGCGGGGGTCTACGAGCAGTACTTC.

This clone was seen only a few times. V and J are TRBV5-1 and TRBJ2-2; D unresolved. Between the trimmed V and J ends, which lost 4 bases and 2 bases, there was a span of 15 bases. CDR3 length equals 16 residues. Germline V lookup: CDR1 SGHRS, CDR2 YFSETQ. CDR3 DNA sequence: TGCGCCAGCAGCCTTGGCGTCGAGACTAACACCGGGGAGCTGTTTTTT. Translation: CASSLGVETNTGELFF.

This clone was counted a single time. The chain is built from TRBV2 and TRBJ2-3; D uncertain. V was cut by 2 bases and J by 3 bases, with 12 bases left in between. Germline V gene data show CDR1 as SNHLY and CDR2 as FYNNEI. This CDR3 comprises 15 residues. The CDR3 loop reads CASSEFLVETDTQYF. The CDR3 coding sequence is TGTGCCAGCAGTGAATTTTTGGTCGAGACAGATACGCAGTATTTT.

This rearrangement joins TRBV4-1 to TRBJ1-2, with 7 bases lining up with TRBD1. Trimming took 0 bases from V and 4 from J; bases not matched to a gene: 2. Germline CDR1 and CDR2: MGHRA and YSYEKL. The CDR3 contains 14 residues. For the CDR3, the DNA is TGCGCCAGCAGCCAAGACGACAGGGTCTATGGCTACACCTTC. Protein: CASSQDDRVYGYTF.

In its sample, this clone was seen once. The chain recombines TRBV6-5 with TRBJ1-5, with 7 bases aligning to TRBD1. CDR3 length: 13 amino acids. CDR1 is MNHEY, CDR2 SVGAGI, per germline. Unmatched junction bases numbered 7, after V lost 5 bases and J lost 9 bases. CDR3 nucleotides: TGTGCCAGCAGTCAAACTAACAGGGGGCCCCAGCATTTT. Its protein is CASSQTNRGPQHF.

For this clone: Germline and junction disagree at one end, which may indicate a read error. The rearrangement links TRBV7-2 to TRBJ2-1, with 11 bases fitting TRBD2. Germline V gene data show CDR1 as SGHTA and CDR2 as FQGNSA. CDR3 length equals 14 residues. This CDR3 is CASSSLHLTSGTVF. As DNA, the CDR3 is TGTGCCAGCAGCTCCCTCCACCTGACTAGCGGGACGGTCTTC.

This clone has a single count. CDR3 sequence (DNA): TGCGCCAGCAGCCCGGGACAGGGCGTAGATACGCAGTATTTT. Amino acid sequence: CASSPGQGVDTQYF. The chain recombines TRBV5-1 with TRBJ2-3; TRBD1 matches at 9 bases. The CDR3 length is 14 residues. V lost 4 bases, J lost 5 bases, and 5 bases stayed unmatched. Germline CDR1 and CDR2: SGHRS and YFSETQ.